This TCR beta chain appears in the sequencing data of a study of CD8 T cells in Susac syndrome. Study-level results: The relatively small number of individuals in the TCR sequencing and HLA analysis was acknowledged by the study.

V shed 2 bases and J shed 3 bases, with 11 bases lying between them. Looked up from germline, CDR1 is MNHNS and CDR2 is SASEGT. CDR3 length: 15 residues. A quantity of about 0.5 to 1 ug RNA underwent reverse transcription using random hexamers. Multiplex PCR with immunoSEQ amplified the TCR beta CDR3 across 54 Vbeta and 13 Jbeta. TCRdb reprocessed the immunoSEQ multiplex PCR reads with MiXCR, giving one entry per CDR3 protein. The data hold around 130,000 distinct CDR3 sequences, with 94% observed a single time. Worth noting for this clonotype: Its antigen is as yet unknown.

This TCR derives from a human donor in good health. Sequenced input: CD4+ T cells from PBMCs. The chain recombines TRBV6-1 with TRBJ1-5; D might be TRBD1 (5 bases). The CDR3 coding sequence is TGTGCCAGCAGTGAATCATGGGGGTTCAATCAGCCCCAGCATTTT. Translated, it gives CASSESWGFNQPQHF.